These 8 T cell receptor beta chains came from one sample sequenced in a study of blood T cell repertoires in COVID-19. Here immunoSEQ multiplex PCR was the method, and the copy in TCRdb shows in-frame clones only, minus some. The sample consists of more than 110,000 clones, 84% of them appearing once. The sequencing sample was made of PBMCs or T cells enriched from blood (not recorded which). The receptors come from a middle-aged man with acute COVID-19.

The rearrangement links TRBV12-3 or TRBV12-4 to TRBJ2-7; D perhaps matches TRBD2 (6 bases). Trimming took off 6 bases at V and 1 base at J, with 7 bases between the two ends. There are 12 residues in the CDR3. CDR3 residues: CASRRESYEQYF. The CDR3 DNA reads TGTGCCAGCAGACGGGAGTCCTACGAGCAGTACTTC.

This chain joins TRBV7-9 and TRBJ2-1; possibly TRBD2 for D (5 bases). The CDR3 is 19 amino acids. The V gene's germline CDR1 is SEHNR and CDR2 FQNEAQ (reference sequence). V gave up 1 base and J gave up 6 bases, with 25 bases separating them. CDR3 residues: CASSLVRGVTNYLSNEQFF. For the CDR3, the DNA is TGTGCCAGCAGCTTAGTCCGGGGAGTGACCAACTACCTGTCCAATGAGCAGTTCTTC. The full variable domain, with the rest looked up from reference TRBV7-9 and TRBJ2-1, is DTGVSQNPRHKITKRGQNVTFRCDPISEHNRLYWYRQTLGQGPEFLTYFQNEAQLEKSRLLSDRFSAERPKGSFSTLEIQRTEQGDSAMYLCASSLVRGVTNYLSNEQFFGPGTRLTVL.

V is TRBV6-1 and J is TRBJ1-2; TRBD1 aligns across 9 bases. Germline lookup yields CDR1 MNHNS and CDR2 SASEGT. This CDR3 contains 15 residues. Unmatched junction bases numbered 3, after V lost 0 bases and J lost 4 bases. The CDR3 DNA follows: TGTGCCAGCAGTGAAGCCCGGGACAGGGTCTATGGCTACACCTTC. Translated, it gives CASSEARDRVYGYTF.

This clone came up once. The chain links TRBV11-2 to TRBJ1-4, with 9 bases matching TRBD1. Germline loops: CDR1 SGHAT, CDR2 FQNNGV. This CDR3 is 15 amino acids long. The V gene end was trimmed by 5 bases and the J gene end by 4 bases; junction bases not matched to a gene: 5. This CDR3 is CASSTGGWGNEKLFF. CDR3 nucleotide sequence: TGTGCCAGCAGCACAGGGGGCTGGGGTAATGAAAAACTGTTTTTT.

The chain is built from TRBV27 and TRBJ2-3; D unresolved. Germline CDR1 MNHEY, CDR2 SMNVEV (reference sequence). Trimming took off 3 bases at V and 2 bases at J, with 6 bases between the two ends. This CDR3 region has 13 residues. The CDR3: CASSLGFTDTQYF. CDR3 coding DNA: TGTGCCAGCAGTTTGGGCTTCACAGATACGCAGTATTTT.

This clone was detected ten times or more. The chain has TRBV4-2 and TRBJ1-4; D perhaps matches TRBD1 (5 bases). Germline loops: CDR1 LGHNA, CDR2 YNFKEQ. V dropped 0 bases and J dropped 1 base, with 12 bases sitting between them. The CDR3 is made up of 17 amino acids. The CDR3 DNA reads as TGTGCCAGCAGCCAAGAACCCAGGGTGGGAACTAATGAAAAACTGTTTTTT. This encodes CASSQEPRVGTNEKLFF.

The V call is TRBV28, the J call TRBJ1-1; the match to TRBD1 covers 10 bases. This CDR3 region has 14 residues. Trimming cost V 7 bases and J 1 base; bases outside gene matches: 3. Germline V gene sequence: CDR1 MDHEN, CDR2 SYDVKM. The CDR3 region is CASIRQGANTEAFF. Written as DNA, the CDR3 is TGTGCCAGCATCCGACAGGGGGCGAACACTGAAGCTTTCTTT.

The chain employs TRBV7-9 and TRBJ2-5, with TRBD2 matching over 9 bases. Germline values: CDR1 SEHNR, CDR2 FQNEAQ (reference sequence). J gave up 5 bases and V 8 bases, and 12 bases lay outside the gene matches. There are 15 residues in the CDR3. CDR3 region: CASSGGGVWRETQYF. DNA for the CDR3: TGTGCCAGCTCTGGCGGGGGGGTCTGGAGGGAGACCCAGTACTTC.